The rows below give T cell receptor beta chains drawn from one sample of a study of CD8 T cells in Susac syndrome. TCRdb redid the calling of the immunoSEQ multiplex PCR reads with MiXCR, one entry per CDR3 protein. The sample contains about 70,000 distinct CDR3 sequences, approximately 95% of which appear only once. Sequencing was carried out using CD8+ T cells from PBMCs. These receptors originate from a human donor in good health. The CDR3 runs from the conserved cysteine through the conserved F or W. D genes are given only for firm matches. Expanded clones get a size class; other rows say once, few or many, or leave the size out.

d_gene,abundance,j_gene,len,v_gene,CDR3nt,CDR3aa
.,once,TRBJ2-3,16,TRBV6-1,TGTGCCAGCAGCCTCGCAACGGGGTCGAGCACAGATACGCAGTATTTT,CASSLATGSSTDTQYF
TRBD1,.,TRBJ1-6,19,TRBV23-1,TGCGCCAGCAGTCAACAGATGAGACAGGGGAGCTCCTATAATTCACCCCTCCACTTT,CASSQQMRQGSSYNSPLHF
.,once,TRBJ1-3,15,TRBV14,TGTGCCAGCAGCCCATTCGCGGACTCTGGAAACACCATATATTTT,CASSPFADSGNTIYF
.,.,TRBJ1-5,12,TRBV12-3/TRBV12-4,TGTGCCAGCAGCCCGACCCCCCAGCCCCAGCATTTT,CASSPTPQPQHF
.,.,TRBJ1-5,12,TRBV6-1,TGTGCCAGCAGTGAATTCAATCAGCCCCAGCATTTT,CASSEFNQPQHF
TRBD2,.,TRBJ2-3,16,TRBV7-8,TGTGCCAGCGGGCGGACTAGCGGGGGGAGCACAGATACGCAGTATTTT,CASGRTSGGSTDTQYF
.,.,TRBJ2-5,11,TRBV29-1,TGCAGCGCGACTTCACAAGAGACCCAGTACTTC,CSATSQETQYF
.,.,TRBJ1-5,14,TRBV5-4,TGTGCCAGCAGCTTACAGTGTAGTAATCAGCCCCAGCATTTT,CASSLQCSNQPQHF
TRBD2,.,TRBJ2-3,16,TRBV5-1,TGCGCCAGCAGCTACTACCTAGCGGGGAGCACAGATACGCAGTATTTT,CASSYYLAGSTDTQYF
.,once,TRBJ2-3,13,TRBV5-6,TGTGCCAGCAGACCGATAGGCGCAGATACGCAGTATTTT,CASRPIGADTQYF
.,.,TRBJ2-2,13,TRBV20-1,TGCAGTGCTAGACCCCAGGGCGCCGGGGAGCTGTTTTTT,CSARPQGAGELFF
TRBD1,.,TRBJ2-2,16,TRBV24-1,TGTGCCACCAGTGACCGAGGGGGCCTGAACACCGGGGAGCTGTTTTTT,CATSDRGGLNTGELFF
.,.,TRBJ2-3,15,TRBV9,TGTGCCAGCAGCGTAGAGGGCGCTAGCACAGATACGCAGTATTTT,CASSVEGASTDTQYF
.,.,TRBJ1-2,13,TRBV30,TGTGCCTGGAGTAAAGACAGAACCTATGGCTACACCTTC,CAWSKDRTYGYTF
.,.,TRBJ2-1,13,TRBV6-6,TGTGCCAGCAGTTACTCGTCGGACAATGAGCAGTTCTTC,CASSYSSDNEQFF
TRBD1,.,TRBJ2-2,14,TRBV30,TGTGCCTGGGAACAGGGGGCGAGTAGAGGGGAGCTGTTTTTT,CAWEQGASRGELFF
.,.,TRBJ1-1,12,TRBV6-2/TRBV6-3,TGTGCCAGCAGTTACTCCCCAGATGAAGCTTTCTTT,CASSYSPDEAFF
.,once,TRBJ1-2,16,TRBV30,TGTGCCTGGAGTGTAAGGACAGAACAACTGAGGGGGGGCTACACCTTC,CAWSVRTEQLRGGYTF
.,.,TRBJ1-5,14,TRBV7-9,TGTGCCAGCAGCTTAGGGGACATCAATCAGCCCCAGCATTTT,CASSLGDINQPQHF
.,.,TRBJ2-7,14,TRBV6-2/TRBV6-3,TGTGCCAGCAGCTTACCGGACAAGTCCTACGAGCAGTACTTC,CASSLPDKSYEQYF
.,.,TRBJ1-6,12,TRBV9,TGTGCCAGCAGCAACCCTGAGGATCCCCTCCACTTT,CASSNPEDPLHF
.,.,TRBJ2-2,18,TRBV4-3,TGCGCCAGCAGCCAAGATGGACCCCAGACTAGACGCACCGGGGAGCTGTTTTTT,CASSQDGPQTRRTGELFF
TRBD2,.,TRBJ2-5,16,TRBV7-8,TGTGCCAGCAGCTCAGGACTAGCGGGACGTCCAGAGACCCAGTACTTC,CASSSGLAGRPETQYF
TRBD1,.,TRBJ1-4,15,TRBV20-1,TGCAGTGCTAGGAACCTACAGGGGAGCGATGAAAAACTGTTTTTT,CSARNLQGSDEKLFF
.,.,TRBJ2-7,14,TRBV29-1,TGCAGCGTATGGTTGATCGGACAGCCCTACGAGCAGTACTTC,CSVWLIGQPYEQYF
TRBD1,once,TRBJ1-2,11,TRBV19,TGTGCCAGTAGTATCGGACAGGGGCCCACCTTC,CASSIGQGPTF
TRBD2,.,TRBJ2-7,14,TRBV27,TGTGCCAGCAGCCAGCGGGGGACTGACTACGAGCAGTACTTC,CASSQRGTDYEQYF
.,.,TRBJ2-1,13,TRBV27,TGTGCCAGCAGATTGGGACTTAACAATGAGCAGTTCTTC,CASRLGLNNEQFF
TRBD1,.,TRBJ2-4,16,TRBV10-3,TGTGCCATCAGTGAATCGACAGGGCTAGCCAAAAACATTCAGTACTTC,CAISESTGLAKNIQYF
.,.,TRBJ2-1,14,TRBV7-8,TGTGCCAGCAGCTTAGGGGTCGGAGACAATGAGCAGTTCTTC,CASSLGVGDNEQFF
TRBD1,.,TRBJ2-7,14,TRBV4-1,TGCGCCAGCAGCCACCGGGACAGGGAGGACGAGCAGTACTTC,CASSHRDREDEQYF
.,.,TRBJ1-3,16,TRBV7-9,TGTGCCAGCAGCTTACTACAGGAGGAACCTGGAAACACCATATATTTT,CASSLLQEEPGNTIYF
.,.,TRBJ2-7,13,TRBV4-1,TGCGCCAGCAGCCAAGTCGGAAGCTACGAGCAGTACTTC,CASSQVGSYEQYF
.,.,TRBJ1-4,17,TRBV6-5,TGTGCCAGCAGTTACGGTTCGGGGACGGGAACTAATGAAAAACTGTTTTTT,CASSYGSGTGTNEKLFF
.,.,TRBJ1-5,14,TRBV12-3/TRBV12-4,TGTGCCAGCAGTTTATCAGGTAGCAATCAGCCCCAGCATTTT,CASSLSGSNQPQHF
TRBD2,.,TRBJ2-1,17,TRBV3-1,TGTGCCAGCAGCCAAGAAACATTGGAGCGGGGGAATCATGAGCAGTTCTTC,CASSQETLERGNHEQFF
.,.,TRBJ2-3,16,TRBV4-1,TGCGCCAGCAGCCAAGCCTTCACCTCGGGGGCAGATACGCAGTATTTT,CASSQAFTSGADTQYF
TRBD2,.,TRBJ2-3,15,TRBV13,TGTGCCAGCAGCACCCTAGCGGGGTCCACAGATACGCAGTATTTT,CASSTLAGSTDTQYF
TRBD1,.,TRBJ2-7,13,TRBV29-1,TGCAGCGTAACCGGACAGGGAGCCTACGAGCAGTACTTC,CSVTGQGAYEQYF
.,once,TRBJ2-3,15,TRBV29-1,TGCAGCGTTGAGGGGGGGACAGACAGCACAGATACGCAGTATTTT,CSVEGGTDSTDTQYF
.,.,TRBJ2-7,12,TRBV30,TGTGCCTTTTCCGGGACTTACTACGAGCAGTACTTC,CAFSGTYYEQYF
.,.,TRBJ2-7,11,TRBV7-2,TGTGCGAGCGGAGAGGGAGGCGAGCAGTACTTC,CASGEGGEQYF
.,.,TRBJ1-1,13,TRBV5-1,TGCGCCAGCAGCTTGTCGGACCCTTTAGACGCTTTCTTT,CASSLSDPLDAFF